The rows below give T cell receptor beta chains drawn from one sample of a study of blood T cell repertoires in COVID-19. The repertoire was sequenced with immunoSEQ multiplex PCR; TCRdb's copy has only in-frame clones and lacks some. The sample records about 26,000 clones, about nine tenths being singletons. Sequenced input: peripheral blood. The source is a human donor in a cohort sampled during active COVID-19. The donor label of this sample is uncertain. Both conserved end residues are part of each CDR3. Fields, in order: J gene, clone size, D gene, V gene, CDR3 DNA, CDR3 protein. A D gene is named only where the DNA matches it firmly. The size entry is marked missing in some rows and otherwise reads once, few, many or a size class.

>TRBJ2-3|-|-|TRBV11-1
TGTGCCAGCAGCTTAGAGGCGGGGGCACACACAGATACGCAGTATTTT
CASSLEAGAHTDTQYF
>TRBJ2-5|-|-|TRBV6-1
TGTGCCAGCAACCTAGGGGCCAGCCAAGAGACCCAGTACTTC
CASNLGASQETQYF
>TRBJ1-1|once|-|TRBV7-2
TGTGCCAGCAGCCGACAGGAGAACACTGAAGCTTTCTTT
CASSRQENTEAFF
>TRBJ2-4|-|-|TRBV12-3/TRBV12-4
TGTGCCAGCAGTTTAGGTGACTACATTCAGTACTTC
CASSLGDYIQYF
>TRBJ1-2|-|TRBD1|TRBV19
TGTGCCAGTAATCGAAGGACAGGGGGCGCCTTAAATGGCTACACCTTC
CASNRRTGGALNGYTF
>TRBJ2-2|-|TRBD2|TRBV15
TGTGCCACCAGCAGATCGAGGACTAGCGGGGGATCGAACACCGGGGAGCTGTTTTTT
CATSRSRTSGGSNTGELFF
>TRBJ2-3|-|-|TRBV5-8
TGTGCCAGCAGCTCGTACTTCAGGGCAGATACGCAGTATTTT
CASSSYFRADTQYF
>TRBJ1-2|once|TRBD1|TRBV29-1
TGCAGCGGGCAGGGGGTTGCTGGCTACACCTTC
CSGQGVAGYTF
>TRBJ2-3|few|TRBD2|TRBV4-3
TGCGCCAGCAGCCATTCCGGGGGGAGCACAGATACGCAGTATTTT
CASSHSGGSTDTQYF
>TRBJ2-1|-|-|TRBV7-3
TGTGCCAGCAGCCCGGACACTACCTCCTACAATGAGCAGTTCTTC
CASSPDTTSYNEQFF
>TRBJ1-2|-|-|TRBV6-5
TGTGCCAGCAACCCAGGGTCAGGTGGCTACACCTTC
CASNPGSGGYTF
>TRBJ1-5|-|-|TRBV29-1
TGCAGCGTTGCCCCGGGGGTCAATCAGCCCCAGCATTTT
CSVAPGVNQPQHF
>TRBJ2-3|-|-|TRBV2
TGTGCCAGCAGTGAGAGGGAGGCAACCGCAGATACGCAGTATTTT
CASSEREATADTQYF
>TRBJ1-5|few|-|TRBV19
TGTGCCAGCCACGGAGAGACAGCGAATCAGCCCCAGCATTTT
CASHGETANQPQHF
>TRBJ1-1|-|-|TRBV7-9
TGTGCCAGCAGCACACCCCGAGTGGGGGACCAGGGGACTGAAGCTTTCTTT
CASSTPRVGDQGTEAFF
>TRBJ2-7|-|TRBD1|TRBV4-3
TGCGCCAGCAGCCTCGGACAGGGGGATTATAACTACGAGCAGTACTTC
CASSLGQGDYNYEQYF
>TRBJ2-7|-|-|TRBV7-9
TGTGCCAGCAGCTTACGGGTAGTTCAGCAGGGAGAGCAGTACTTC
CASSLRVVQQGEQYF
>TRBJ2-1|-|TRBD2|TRBV7-7
TGTGCTAGCAGCCCGGCGGGGGGCAATGAGCAGTTCTTC
CASSPAGGNEQFF
>TRBJ2-5|-|-|TRBV7-6
TGTGCCAGCAGCTTATTGGGTCGATTGGCGGGGAGCCAAGAGACCCAGTACTTC
CASSLLGRLAGSQETQYF
>TRBJ1-1|-|TRBD1|TRBV7-2
TGTGCCAGCAGCTTCAGGGCAGGGGGCTTAAACACTGAAGCTTTCTTT
CASSFRAGGLNTEAFF
>TRBJ2-3|-|TRBD2|TRBV4-1
TGCGCCAGCAGCCACGTGACTAAGCGGGGGATCAATACGCAGTATTTT
CASSHVTKRGINTQYF
>TRBJ2-1|-|TRBD1|TRBV5-1
TGCGCCAGCAGCTTGGCCAAGGGACAGGGGTGGAATGAGCAGTTCTTC
CASSLAKGQGWNEQFF
>TRBJ2-5|-|TRBD2|TRBV7-8
TGTGCCAGCAGCCAAAGACTAGCGGCCAATGGGGGGACCCAGTACTTC
CASSQRLAANGGTQYF
>TRBJ2-6|once|TRBD1|TRBV19
TGTGCCAGCATGACAGGGCTGTCTGGGGCCAACGTCCTGACTTTC
CASMTGLSGANVLTF
>TRBJ1-4|-|-|TRBV5-1
TGCGCCAGCAGCTTGTGGCAGGGAGGCAATGAAAAACTGTTTTTT
CASSLWQGGNEKLFF
>TRBJ2-7|-|-|TRBV10-3
TGTGCCATCAGTGGGAAGGACAGTTCCTACGAGCAGTACTTC
CAISGKDSSYEQYF
>TRBJ2-5|-|-|TRBV12-3/TRBV12-4
TGTGCCAGCAGTTTGAAGGTAGCGGTGACCCAGTACTTC
CASSLKVAVTQYF
>TRBJ2-2|-|-|TRBV3-1/TRBV3-2
TGTGCCAGCAGCCTTGGGGGGGCGCGGACCGGGGAGCTGTTTTTT
CASSLGGARTGELFF
>TRBJ1-2|once|TRBD1|TRBV12-3/TRBV12-4
TGTGCCAGCAGTTTACGGACAGGGGTTGGCTACACCTTC
CASSLRTGVGYTF
>TRBJ2-7|-|TRBD2|TRBV15
TGTGCCACCAGCCTCGTCCTAGCGGGGGGGTGGAGCTCCTACGAGCAGTACTTC
CATSLVLAGGWSSYEQYF
>TRBJ2-2|-|-|TRBV7-9
TGTGCCAGCAGCTTTCTAGCCGGGGAGCTGTTTTTT
CASSFLAGELFF
>TRBJ1-2|once|-|TRBV18
TGTGCCAGCTCACCAGAACAGGACTATGGCTACACCTTC
CASSPEQDYGYTF
>TRBJ2-1|-|-|TRBV7-9
TGTGCCAGCATGCAGGGGAATAATGAGCAGTTCTTC
CASMQGNNEQFF
>TRBJ1-6|-|-|TRBV27
TGTGCCAGCAGTTTCGAGCATAATTCACCCCTCCACTTT
CASSFEHNSPLHF
>TRBJ2-1|-|-|TRBV19
TGTGCCAGTAGTATAGGGCAGGGCAAGCACAATGAGCAGTTCTTC
CASSIGQGKHNEQFF
>TRBJ2-7|-|TRBD1|TRBV7-8
TGTGCCAGCAGCGCCCCGGGACAGGGTTACTCTCTCTACGAGCAGTACTTC
CASSAPGQGYSLYEQYF
>TRBJ1-2|-|TRBD1|TRBV19
TGTGCCAGTAGTACCCGACAGGGCGGAGGCTATGGCTACACCTTC
CASSTRQGGGYGYTF
>TRBJ2-7|-|-|TRBV19
TGTGCCAGTAGTGTGGACTCTCGGGGAGAGCAGTACTTC
CASSVDSRGEQYF
>TRBJ2-6|-|-|TRBV5-5
TGTGCCAGCAGCCGGAGGGGGCCTTCTGGGGCCAACGTCCTGACTTTC
CASSRRGPSGANVLTF